Listed below are T cell receptor beta chains from one sample, sequenced in a study of CD8 T cells in Susac syndrome. TCRdb independently ran MiXCR on the immunoSEQ multiplex PCR reads; one entry per CDR3 protein. The sample shows some 240,000 distinct CDR3 sequences, about 96% of them seen only once. The sequenced material came from CD4+ T cells from PBMCs. Every receptor here comes from a human donor with Susac syndrome. Both conserved end residues are part of each CDR3. Each record gives: V gene, J gene, clone size, D gene, CDR3 protein, CDR3 DNA. D genes are given only for firm matches. Clone size is stated in some rows and not others, as once, few, many or a class when expanded.

TRBV29-1	TRBJ2-1	NA	NA	CSDTAGFYNEQFF	TGCAGCGATACCGCCGGGTTCTACAATGAGCAGTTCTTC
TRBV25-1	TRBJ1-1	NA	NA	CATQGFPNTEAFF	TGTGCCACCCAGGGGTTCCCGAACACTGAAGCTTTCTTT
TRBV29-1	TRBJ2-1	NA	NA	CSTTLAGNEQFF	TGCAGCACCACTCTGGCGGGAAATGAGCAGTTCTTC
TRBV5-8	TRBJ1-1	NA	NA	CASSAGQSVNFF	TGTGCCAGCAGCGCCGGGCAATCCGTGAACTTCTTT
TRBV28	TRBJ2-3	NA	TRBD1	CASSLRQGATDTQYF	TGTGCCAGCAGTTTAAGACAGGGAGCCACAGATACGCAGTATTTT
TRBV24-1	TRBJ2-1	NA	TRBD2	CATSDGLARVNEQFF	TGTGCCACCAGTGACGGACTAGCTAGGGTCAATGAGCAGTTCTTC
TRBV19	TRBJ1-1	NA	NA	CASSTTGRNTEAFF	TGTGCCAGTAGTACGACAGGCCGGAACACTGAAGCTTTCTTT
TRBV3-1	TRBJ2-1	NA	TRBD2	CASRPRTSGYNEQFF	TGTGCCAGCAGACCTAGGACTAGCGGCTACAATGAGCAGTTCTTC
TRBV5-1	TRBJ2-6	NA	TRBD1	CASSPWGQGAGANVLTF	TGCGCCAGCAGCCCATGGGGACAGGGTGCTGGGGCCAACGTCCTGACTTTC
TRBV4-1	TRBJ1-2	NA	TRBD1	CASSPTGALNYGYTF	TGCGCCAGCAGCCCGACAGGGGCACTGAACTATGGCTACACCTTC
TRBV11-2	TRBJ2-2	NA	NA	CASSFRGYQSGELFF	TGTGCCAGCAGCTTCAGGGGATACCAGTCCGGGGAGCTGTTTTTT
TRBV5-4	TRBJ2-3	once	TRBD2	CASSLIKRELIDTQYF	TGTGCCAGCAGCTTGATAAAGCGGGAACTGATAGATACGCAGTATTTT
TRBV29-1	TRBJ2-3	NA	NA	CSVVAGSSTDTQYF	TGCAGCGTTGTGGCGGGGAGTAGCACAGATACGCAGTATTTT
TRBV30	TRBJ2-2	NA	NA	CAWTGAGELFF	TGTGCCTGGACGGGAGCCGGGGAGCTGTTTTTT
TRBV29-1	TRBJ1-4	NA	TRBD1	CSVGQGEEKLFF	TGCAGCGTTGGACAGGGGGAGGAAAAACTGTTTTTT
TRBV5-4	TRBJ2-3	NA	NA	CASSPWTSSPSTDTQYF	TGTGCCAGCAGCCCATGGACTTCCTCCCCTAGCACAGATACGCAGTATTTT
TRBV5-4	TRBJ1-3	NA	NA	CASSLNLDTIYF	TGTGCCAGCAGCTTGAATCTAGACACCATATATTTT
TRBV5-1	TRBJ2-3	few	NA	CASSPQGTDTQYF	TGTGCCAGCAGTCCGCAAGGTACAGATACGCAGTATTTT
TRBV5-1	TRBJ2-2	NA	TRBD1	CASRDPGQGVTGELFF	TGCGCCAGCAGAGATCCGGGACAGGGGGTCACCGGGGAGCTGTTTTTT
TRBV6-1	TRBJ1-2	NA	NA	CASSKLGTEEFNYGYTF	TGTGCCAGCAGTAAGCTGGGGACCGAAGAATTTAACTATGGCTACACCTTC
TRBV12-3/TRBV12-4	TRBJ2-2	NA	TRBD2	CASALVAGVFRRPDGWTGELFF	TGTGCCAGCGCTTTGGTAGCGGGAGTCTTTAGGCGACCGGATGGTTGGACCGGGGAGCTGTTTTTT
TRBV27	TRBJ1-1	NA	TRBD1	CASSFPGTGGAFDTEAFF	TGTGCCAGCAGTTTCCCCGGGACAGGGGGCGCCTTTGACACTGAAGCTTTCTTT
TRBV5-1	TRBJ1-2	NA	NA	CASSLAPPNYGYTF	TGCGCCAGCAGCTTGGCTCCACCAAACTATGGCTACACCTTC
TRBV20-1	TRBJ2-7	once	TRBD2	CSARDGAGGYEQYF	TGCAGTGCTAGAGATGGGGCGGGGGGCTACGAGCAGTACTTC
TRBV7-3	TRBJ2-7	NA	NA	CASSPSLDFHEQYF	TGTGCCAGCAGCCCCTCCCTTGACTTCCACGAGCAGTACTTC
TRBV20-1	TRBJ2-1	NA	TRBD2	CSAITGTSGPNEQFF	TGCAGTGCTATCACTGGGACTAGCGGACCCAATGAGCAGTTCTTC
TRBV20-1	TRBJ1-5	NA	NA	CSAREQGTPNQPQHF	TGCAGTGCTAGGGAGCAGGGAACCCCTAATCAGCCCCAGCATTTT
TRBV20-1	TRBJ2-6	NA	NA	CSASMAGASGANVLTF	TGCAGTGCTAGTATGGCAGGGGCCTCTGGGGCCAACGTCCTGACTTTC
TRBV29-1	TRBJ1-1	once	TRBD1	CSVGLSGGMNTEAFF	TGCAGCGTTGGTTTGTCAGGGGGGATGAACACTGAAGCTTTCTTT
TRBV30	TRBJ2-1	NA	NA	CAWRGGTGDHEQFF	TGTGCCTGGAGGGGGGGGACAGGCGACCATGAGCAGTTCTTC
TRBV27	TRBJ1-4	NA	NA	CASSLRQGSEKLFF	TGTGCCAGCAGTTTGAGGCAGGGTAGTGAAAAACTGTTTTTT
TRBV20-1	TRBJ2-5	NA	TRBD1	CSAHYRGQETQYF	TGCAGTGCCCATTACAGGGGCCAAGAGACCCAGTACTTC
TRBV6-2/TRBV6-3	TRBJ2-3	NA	TRBD2	CASTLAGVTDTQYF	TGTGCCAGCACGCTAGCGGGAGTCACAGATACGCAGTATTTT
TRBV12-3/TRBV12-4	TRBJ2-7	NA	TRBD1	CASSERDRGHEQYF	TGTGCCAGCAGTGAACGGGACAGGGGCCACGAGCAGTACTTC
TRBV28	TRBJ1-2	NA	NA	CASSWTDNSYGYTF	TGTGCCAGCAGTTGGACAGATAACAGCTATGGCTACACCTTC
TRBV4-1	TRBJ2-5	NA	NA	CASSPRAIGETQYF	TGCGCCAGCAGCCCGCGGGCGATTGGAGAGACCCAGTACTTC
TRBV4-2	TRBJ2-3	NA	TRBD2	CASSQASGLTSDTQYF	TGTGCCAGCAGCCAAGCTAGCGGGCTGACCTCAGATACGCAGTATTTT
TRBV20-1	TRBJ2-1	few	TRBD2	CSATQGLADYNEQFF	TGCAGTGCCACCCAGGGACTAGCGGACTACAATGAGCAGTTCTTC
TRBV29-1	TRBJ2-5	NA	NA	CSVDWLAQETQYF	TGCAGCGTTGACTGGCTAGCCCAAGAGACCCAGTACTTC
TRBV7-2	TRBJ2-4	NA	NA	CASSLEAGWDIQYF	TGTGCCAGCAGCTTAGAGGCGGGTTGGGACATTCAGTACTTC
TRBV24-1	TRBJ2-3	NA	TRBD2	CATSDQGLADTTDTQYF	TGTGCCACCAGTGACCAAGGACTAGCGGACACAACAGATACGCAGTATTTT
TRBV5-1	TRBJ2-5	NA	TRBD1	CASSLEGTVETQYF	TGCGCCAGCAGCTTGGAAGGGACAGTGGAGACCCAGTACTTC
TRBV2	TRBJ2-7	once	NA	CASSALDSVSYEQYF	TGTGCCAGCAGTGCCCTGGACAGCGTCTCCTACGAGCAGTACTTC
TRBV27	TRBJ2-5	NA	NA	CASSLQGTQYF	TGTGCCAGCAGTTTACAGGGGACCCAGTACTTC
TRBV28	TRBJ1-1	NA	NA	CASSSFTEAFF	TGTGCCAGCAGCTCTTTTACCGAAGCTTTCTTT
TRBV4-1	TRBJ1-5	once	NA	CASSQDLPRGDQPQHF	TGCGCCAGCAGCCAAGATCTCCCCCGGGGGGATCAGCCCCAGCATTTT
TRBV3-1	TRBJ2-1	once	NA	CASSQAERMQFF	TGTGCCAGCAGCCAAGCTGAGCGGATGCAGTTCTTC
TRBV5-1	TRBJ1-5	NA	NA	CASKTGDNQPQHF	TGCGCCAGCAAAACAGGAGACAATCAGCCCCAGCATTTT
TRBV3-1	TRBJ2-1	NA	NA	CASSQDVTRHNEQFF	TGTGCCAGCAGCCAAGATGTGACGCGGCACAATGAGCAGTTCTTC
TRBV20-1	TRBJ1-1	few	NA	CSARGTPNTEAFF	TGCAGTGCTAGGGGGACACCGAACACTGAAGCTTTCTTT
TRBV29-1	TRBJ2-2	once	NA	CSVDPSTGELFF	TGCAGCGTTGACCCTTCGACAGGGGAGCTGTTTTTT
TRBV29-1	TRBJ1-1	NA	TRBD1	CSVATGMNTEAFF	TGCAGCGTCGCGACAGGGATGAACACTGAAGCTTTCTTT
TRBV12-5	TRBJ2-1	NA	TRBD2	CASGLGTSGSSYNEQFF	TGTGCTAGTGGTTTGGGGACTAGCGGTAGCTCCTACAATGAGCAGTTCTTC